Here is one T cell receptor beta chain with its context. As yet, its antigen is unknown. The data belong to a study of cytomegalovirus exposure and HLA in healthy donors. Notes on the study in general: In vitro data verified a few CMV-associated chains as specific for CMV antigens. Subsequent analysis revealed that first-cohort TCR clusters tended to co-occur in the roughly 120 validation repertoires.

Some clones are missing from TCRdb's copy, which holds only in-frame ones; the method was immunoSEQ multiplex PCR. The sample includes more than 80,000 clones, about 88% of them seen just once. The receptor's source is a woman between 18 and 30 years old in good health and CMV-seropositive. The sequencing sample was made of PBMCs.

DNA of the CDR3: TGTGCCAGCAGTAACGGACAGGGAAATTCACCCCTCCACTTT. This sequence encodes CASSNGQGNSPLHF. The genes are TRBV2 and TRBJ1-6; TRBD1 aligns across 8 bases. CDR3 size: 14 residues. Germline V gene lookup returns CDR1 SNHLY and CDR2 FYNNEI. Trimming removed 5 bases from V and 7 bases from J; junction bases left unmatched: 4.